This is a list of T cell receptor beta chains from one sample in a study of blood T cell repertoires in COVID-19. Only in-frame clones appear in the TCRdb table, and some are missing; sequencing was by immunoSEQ multiplex PCR. The table shows roughly 300,000 clones, with about 87% occurring only once. The sequenced sample consisted of peripheral blood. The receptors originated from a woman aged 45-65 years who had recovered from COVID-19. Each CDR3 is given with its conserved first and last residue. The D gene is left open where the match is weak.

j_call | cdr3_length | d_call | v_call | cdr3_aa
TRBJ1-5 | 15 | TRBD1 | TRBV19 | CASSTAQGRDQPQHF
TRBJ1-2 | 15 | TRBD1 | TRBV5-4 | CASSLAGTGNYGYTF
TRBJ2-5 | 18 | TRBD2 | TRBV5-1 | CASSPRLAGGPNQETQYF
TRBJ1-2 | 13 | TRBD1 | TRBV2 | CASRTGTDYGYTF
TRBJ2-7 | 12 | - | TRBV5-6 | CASSLARREQYF
TRBJ1-1 | 14 | TRBD1 | TRBV5-1 | CASSLDRGRTEAFF
TRBJ1-6 | 17 | TRBD1 | TRBV4-1 | CASSQEGLGTDNSPLHF
TRBJ1-1 | 13 | TRBD1 | TRBV7-9 | CASSSTGITEAFF
TRBJ1-1 | 15 | TRBD1 | TRBV7-2 | CASSPPDRGPSEAFF
TRBJ2-2 | 16 | - | TRBV27 | CASSLDLQGTTGELFF
TRBJ2-7 | 14 | - | TRBV6-5 | CASSRDDFRAEQYF
TRBJ1-3 | 14 | - | TRBV19 | CASSKPSPGNTIYF
TRBJ1-6 | 16 | TRBD1 | TRBV5-4 | CASSLDGQGYSSPLHF
TRBJ1-2 | 13 | TRBD1 | TRBV18 | CASSPQGAYGYTF
TRBJ1-1 | 14 | - | TRBV2 | CASSTQGRDTEAFF
TRBJ2-5 | 14 | - | TRBV5-1 | CASSLEIPGETQYF
TRBJ2-2 | 17 | - | TRBV7-7 | CASSRTSPAGGLPELFF
TRBJ2-5 | 14 | TRBD2 | TRBV4-2 | CASSQTSGQETQYF
TRBJ1-1 | 11 | - | TRBV30 | CAWSVAGEAFF
TRBJ2-5 | 13 | - | TRBV28 | CASSSTREETQYF
TRBJ1-4 | 14 | - | TRBV7-8 | CASSRGGGTEKLFF
TRBJ2-3 | 14 | - | TRBV7-2 | CASSLRSGRDTQYF
TRBJ1-1 | 15 | TRBD1 | TRBV11-2 | CASSPGQGVDTEAFF
TRBJ2-7 | 15 | TRBD1 | TRBV28 | CASNPPGTAAHEQYF
TRBJ2-7 | 16 | - | TRBV15 | CATSRESSMVSYEQYF
TRBJ1-5 | 14 | - | TRBV30 | CAWSVGRANQPQHF
TRBJ1-1 | 16 | - | TRBV4-1 | CASSQDTTVPNTEAFF
TRBJ1-1 | 12 | - | TRBV28 | CASGDFNTEAFF
TRBJ2-3 | 14 | - | TRBV5-4 | CASSFGRVTDTQYF
TRBJ2-1 | 14 | - | TRBV5-1 | CASSLGDSRDEQFF
TRBJ1-5 | 12 | - | TRBV6-2/TRBV6-3 | CASSYPDSPRHF
TRBJ2-1 | 15 | TRBD2 | TRBV14 | CASSPFGLAGVEQFF
TRBJ2-5 | 14 | TRBD1 | TRBV6-5 | CASSSTGGLETQYF
TRBJ2-1 | 13 | TRBD2 | TRBV19 | CASSILGEGLQIF
TRBJ1-3 | 15 | - | TRBV3-1/TRBV3-2 | CASSQSIDSGNTIYF
TRBJ2-5 | 13 | - | TRBV10-3 | CAIGGGGEETQYF
TRBJ2-2 | 14 | - | TRBV27 | CASRGHTNTGELFF
TRBJ2-7 | 18 | TRBD2 | TRBV6-2/TRBV6-3 | CASSPLPGTSGSMVEQYF
TRBJ1-2 | 17 | - | TRBV28 | CASSLRPHAVTNYGYTF
TRBJ2-1 | 15 | - | TRBV30 | CAWSTWRSSYNEQFF
TRBJ1-3 | 13 | - | TRBV30 | CAWSLLLGNTIYF
TRBJ1-2 | 14 | TRBD1 | TRBV28 | CASSSGGQAEGYTF
TRBJ2-2 | 15 | TRBD2 | TRBV24-1 | CATSAPGLNTGELFF
TRBJ2-7 | 11 | - | TRBV11-3 | CASSSGYEQYF
TRBJ1-3 | 16 | TRBD1 | TRBV19 | CASSKIRGDSGNTIYF
TRBJ2-3 | 14 | - | TRBV4-1 | CASVEWGGTDTQYF
TRBJ1-4 | 17 | TRBD1 | TRBV5-6 | CASSLYTGVTTNEKLFF
TRBJ2-1 | 15 | TRBD2 | TRBV6-4 | CASSVEASGGDEQFF
TRBJ2-1 | 15 | TRBD2 | TRBV3-1/TRBV3-2 | CASSLGGAAYNEQFF
TRBJ2-7 | 14 | - | TRBV7-2 | CASSLESGNYEQYF
TRBJ1-1 | 13 | - | TRBV12-3/TRBV12-4 | CASSPHENTEAFF
TRBJ2-5 | 14 | TRBD1 | TRBV5-4 | CASSLAGQGRTQYF
TRBJ2-3 | 16 | TRBD2 | TRBV7-9 | CASSLIGLAVTDTQYF
TRBJ1-5 | 14 | - | TRBV4-1 | CASSQLWGDQPQHF
TRBJ2-1 | 14 | TRBD2 | TRBV3-1/TRBV3-2 | CASSERGVYNEQFF
TRBJ1-2 | 13 | - | TRBV6-6 | CASNEYSNYGYTF
TRBJ2-5 | 13 | TRBD1 | TRBV7-7 | CASSSRDRETQYF
TRBJ1-1 | 16 | - | TRBV19 | CASSTLRAFQNTEAFF
TRBJ2-1 | 15 | - | TRBV7-2 | CASSLGLSSYNEQFF
TRBJ2-7 | 14 | TRBD1 | TRBV29-1 | CSVASMTGNHEQYF